The present TCR beta chain was sequenced within a study of T cell responses to AZD1222 COVID-19 vaccine. The J segment lost 1 base and the V segment lost 4 bases, leaving 6 bases of the junction unmatched. The CDR3 contains 17 residues. Germline values: CDR1 SGHDT, CDR2 YYEEEE. A remark on this clone: Its antigen is unknown.

Sequencing was performed with immunoSEQ multiplex PCR; in TCRdb, only in-frame clones are kept and a portion is missing. This repertoire shows around 160,000 clones, under 95% found once; its top ten account for approximately 1.1%. Findings and limits, study-wide: Two doses of AZD1222 preceded a rise in Spike-specific TCR breadth and depth. Spike-spanning, vaccine-associated CD4 TCRs were dominant at 160-218 and 743-854.

The specimen comprised peripheral blood, sampled 28 days after the second AZD1222 dose. The receptor was isolated from an adult who received the AZD1222 COVID-19 vaccine. The J gene is TRBJ2-6, the V gene TRBV5-6; 9 positions match TRBD1. The CDR3 region has the DNA TGTGCCAGCAGCCCGGACAGGGGAGCTTCTGGGGCCAACGTCCTGACTTTC. Translated, it gives CASSPDRGASGANVLTF. The whole variable domain, remainder taken from reference TRBV5-6 and TRBJ2-6, is DAGVTQSPTHLIKTRGQQVTLRCSPKSGHDTVSWYQQALGQGPQFIFQYYEEEERQRGNFPDRFSGHQFPNYSSELNVNALLLGDSALYLCASSPDRGASGANVLTFGAGSRLTVL.